Below are 12 T cell receptor beta chains sequenced from a single sample in a study of cytomegalovirus exposure and HLA in healthy donors. Primers for the PCR totalled 60 Vbeta and 13 Jbeta. Data came from immunoSEQ multiplex PCR; TCRdb stores just in-frame clones and leaves some out. The sample contains 100,000 or so clones, about 79% of which appear only once. Sequenced: PBMCs. Receptor source: a woman between 18 and 30 years old in good health and CMV-seronegative.

The chain is built from TRBV6-5 and TRBJ2-1, with 9 bases fitting TRBD2. Per germline, CDR1 MNHEY and CDR2 SVGAGI. This CDR3 comprises 15 residues. The V and J ends lost 6 bases and 4 bases, in that order; junction bases with no gene match: 7. The CDR3 reads CASSLSSGEYNEQFF. The DNA for the CDR3 is TGTGCCAGCAGCCTGTCTAGCGGGGAGTACAATGAGCAGTTCTTC.

J is TRBJ2-7 and V is TRBV4-2; 8 positions agree with TRBD1. The CDR3 length is 14 residues. Germline V gene lookup returns CDR1 LGHNA and CDR2 YNFKEQ. The J segment lost 4 bases and the V segment lost 0 bases, leaving 2 bases of the junction unmatched. The CDR3 region is CASSQENRGYEQYF. CDR3 nucleotides: TGTGCCAGCAGCCAAGAAAACAGGGGGTACGAGCAGTACTTC.

This clone was counted only a few times. This chain links TRBV21-1 with TRBJ1-3; the table gives TRBD1 as D, unverified against the DNA. TRBV21-1 is deemed a pseudogene. CDR3 size: 18 residues. The CDR3 DNA reads TGTGCCAGCAGCAAAAGTGGATGGGCAGGTCGCTCTGGAAACACCATATATTTT. Its translation is CASSKSGWAGRSGNTIYF.

The V and J genes are TRBV28 and TRBJ2-7; D is perhaps TRBD2 (7 bases). CDR3 length: 15 amino acids. V gave up 5 bases and J gave up 7 bases, with 21 bases separating them. Germline assignment: CDR1 MDHEN and CDR2 SYDVKM. DNA of the CDR3: TGTGCCAGCAGTGTAATTCAAGGGGGGGTGGGGGAGCAGTACTTC. Protein product: CASSVIQGGVGEQYF.

This clone has only one observation. A junction boundary mismatches the germline segment, possibly from a read error. This chain joins TRBV2 and TRBJ1-1; D not resolved. CDR1 SNHLY and CDR2 FYNNEI come from the germline V gene. This CDR3 has 11 residues. CDR3 sequence reads: CASSDDTEAFF. The CDR3 DNA reads as TGTGCCAGCAGTGACGACACCGAAGCTTTCTTT.

The V and J genes are TRBV6-1 and TRBJ1-6; D is possibly TRBD1 (5 bases). Between the trimmed V and J ends, which lost 6 bases and 7 bases, there was a span of 16 bases. Germline assignment: CDR1 MNHNS and CDR2 SASEGT. This CDR3 is 15 amino acids long. The CDR3 region has the DNA TGTGCCAGCAGATCAGGGATACTCGGGAATTCACCCCTCCACTTT. Translating it yields CASRSGILGNSPLHF.

The rearrangement links TRBV2 to TRBJ2-1, with 15 bases matching TRBD2. In germline, CDR1 is SNHLY, CDR2 FYNNEI. The junction had 3 bases not matched to a gene; V was cut back by 4 bases and J by 8 bases. The CDR3 is made up of 15 amino acids. CDR3 protein: CASSAGLAGGYEQFF. In DNA form, the CDR3 reads TGTGCCAGCAGTGCGGGACTAGCGGGAGGATATGAGCAGTTCTTC.

The chain is built from TRBV18 and TRBJ2-5; D remains unclear. This CDR3 contains 11 residues. V was trimmed by 2 bases and J by 5 bases, leaving 3 bases between them. Germline V lookup: CDR1 KGHSH, CDR2 LQKENI. CDR3 region: CASSPGETQYF. The CDR3 DNA follows: TGTGCCAGCTCACCAGGCGAGACCCAGTACTTC.

This clone appeared a few times. The J gene is TRBJ1-5, the V gene TRBV4-3; 7 nucleotides line up with TRBD1. V lost 0 bases to trimming and J lost 7 bases; unmatched junction nucleotides: 6. This CDR3 has 15 amino acids. Germline values: CDR1 LGHNA, CDR2 YSLEER. CDR3 nucleotide sequence: TGCGCCAGCAGCCAAGAGGAGGGGGCCGGGCAGCCCCAGCATTTT. Amino acid sequence: CASSQEEGAGQPQHF.

The chain uses TRBV28 and TRBJ1-6; no reliable D call. The V gene's germline CDR1 is MDHEN and CDR2 SYDVKM. The CDR3 is 16 residues long. Trimming took off 2 bases at V and 7 bases at J, with 15 bases between the two ends. The CDR3 protein is CASSLLAAAQNSPLHF. The CDR3 DNA follows: TGTGCCAGCAGTTTACTTGCGGCGGCTCAGAATTCACCCCTCCACTTT.

The CDR3 DNA follows: TGTGCCAGCAGTTTATGGGGGACAGGGAGTCAGCCCCAGCATTTT. Translation gives CASSLWGTGSQPQHF. The chain carries TRBV28 and TRBJ1-5; 9 bases line up with TRBD1. Trimming took 0 bases from V and 6 from J; bases not matched to a gene: 3. Germline CDR1 and CDR2: MDHEN and SYDVKM. This CDR3 is 15 amino acids long.

The rearrangement uses TRBV28 and TRBJ2-7, with D unclear. From germline, CDR1 is MDHEN and CDR2 SYDVKM. This CDR3 region has 15 residues. The germline V and J ends were trimmed by 1 base and 6 bases, with 16 bases remaining between them. The CDR3 spells CASSLFRVVEAEQYF. The CDR3 DNA reads TGTGCCAGCAGTTTATTTCGGGTCGTCGAAGCCGAGCAGTACTTC.